Detailed here is one TCR beta chain. CDR1 is KGHSH and CDR2 is LQKENI in the germline V gene. This CDR3 spans 15 amino acids. V dropped 3 bases and J dropped 1; count of bases not matched to a gene: 5. The record originates from a study of blood T cell repertoires in COVID-19. Study information: From T cells, B-cell-depleted T cells, or PBMCs came the material, which was cDNA or gDNA.

Libraries were prepared by immunoSEQ multiplex PCR; TCRdb keeps only in-frame clonotypes and omits some of them. This sample has about 210,000 clones, with 81% found just once. Which cohort a participant joined came from the clinical history participants gave. V gene TRBV18 combines with J gene TRBJ2-5; 7 positions agree with TRBD1. The source of this sequence is a woman between 50 and 59 years old with acute COVID-19. Sequencing was performed on PBMCs or T cells enriched from blood (not recorded which). CDR3: CASSPLGQVQETQYF. In DNA, the CDR3 is TGTGCCAGCTCACCCCTTGGACAGGTCCAAGAGACCCAGTACTTC.